These T cell receptor beta chains were read from a single sample in a study of cytomegalovirus exposure and HLA in healthy donors. TCRdb keeps only in-frame clones here, not all; method: immunoSEQ multiplex PCR. In all, the sample yields roughly 120,000 clones. Sample: PBMCs. The receptors were sampled from a man aged 25-40 years in good health and CMV-seronegative. Both conserved end residues are part of each CDR3. The D gene is left open where the match is weak.

J: TRBJ2-7; D: NA; V: TRBV6-6; DNA: TGTGCCAGCAGACCGAGTTCCTCCTACGAGCAGTACTTC; CDR3: CASRPSSSYEQYF
J: TRBJ2-2; D: NA; V: TRBV4-1; DNA: TGCGCCAGCAGGCCAGGACAGCACACCGGGGAGCTGTTTTTT; CDR3: CASRPGQHTGELFF
J: TRBJ2-1; D: TRBD2; V: TRBV6-1; DNA: TGTGCCAGCAGTGAAGACGGACTAGCGGGAGGAAGGGGTGAGCAGTTCTTC; CDR3: CASSEDGLAGGRGEQFF
J: TRBJ1-2; D: NA; V: TRBV9; DNA: TGTGCCAGCAGCGTAGAGGGCAGGTCCGGGGAAGGCTACACCTTC; CDR3: CASSVEGRSGEGYTF
J: TRBJ2-4; D: TRBD2; V: TRBV7-2; DNA: TGTGCCAGCAGCATGGCAGCGGGACTAGCCAAAAACATTCAGTACTTC; CDR3: CASSMAAGLAKNIQYF
J: TRBJ1-6; D: TRBD1; V: TRBV7-8; DNA: TGTGCCAGCAGCCAGGGACAGGGGGAACCCCTCCACTTT; CDR3: CASSQGQGEPLHF
J: TRBJ1-4; D: NA; V: TRBV5-1; DNA: TGCGCCAGCAGCTTTGACCCCGCGGGTGAAAAACTGTTTTTT; CDR3: CASSFDPAGEKLFF
J: TRBJ1-2; D: NA; V: TRBV28; DNA: TGTGCCAGCACTGGACGGGAGAACTATGGCTACACCTTC; CDR3: CASTGRENYGYTF
J: TRBJ2-7; D: TRBD2; V: TRBV28; DNA: TGTGCCAGCAGTTTAGGCGGGAGGGCCGGGTACGAGCAGTACTTC; CDR3: CASSLGGRAGYEQYF
J: TRBJ2-1; D: TRBD2; V: TRBV6-5; DNA: TGTGCCAGCAGTTACTCAGGAGCGGGAGGGAGCAATGAGCAGTTCTTC; CDR3: CASSYSGAGGSNEQFF